These 32 T cell receptor beta chains originate from one sample sequenced in a study of identical twins. TCRdb passed the 5' RACE reads through MiXCR, listing each CDR3 protein once. The sample records 640,000 or so distinct CDR3 sequences, 6% to 6.5% being singletons. The specimen was naive T cells sorted from blood. These receptors were taken from a man in his late teens or twenties in good health.

A single count supports this clonotype. The chain recombines TRBV20-1 with TRBJ2-1; 9 bases are shared with TRBD2. The junction had 6 bases not matched to a gene; V was cut back by 1 base and J by 2 bases. The CDR3 has 16 amino acids. Per germline, CDR1 DFQATT and CDR2 SNEGSKA (reference sequence). The DNA of the CDR3 is TGCAGTGCTAGAGGACCGAGCGGGAGGACCTACAATGAGCAGTTCTTC. This translates into CSARGPSGRTYNEQFF.

This clonotype was observed a few times. V usage is TRBV5-1 and J usage is TRBJ2-1; TRBD1 is a possible D gene (5 bases). The CDR3 runs to 15 residues. V shed 2 bases and J shed 2 bases, with 11 bases lying between them. CDR1 and CDR2 from the germline V gene are SGHRS and YFSETQ. CDR3 residues: CASSFPGSPYNEQFF. In DNA, the CDR3 is TGCGCCAGCAGCTTTCCAGGGTCCCCCTACAATGAGCAGTTCTTC.

This clonotype was seen a handful of times. The CDR3 DNA sequence: TGTGCCAGCAGTTCGGACTGGACAGGCGATCAGCCCCAGCATTTT. It yields the protein CASSSDWTGDQPQHF. The chain uses TRBV12-3 or TRBV12-4 and TRBJ1-5; 7 nucleotides line up with TRBD1. The J segment lost 5 bases and the V segment lost 4 bases, leaving 8 bases of the junction unmatched. This CDR3 comprises 15 residues.

The chain carries TRBV18 and TRBJ1-1; D gene ambiguous. CDR3 size: 17 residues. V was pared by 0 bases and J by 0 bases, with 14 bases between. Germline V gene data show CDR1 as KGHSH and CDR2 as LQKENI. This chain's CDR3 is CASSPPTGPGLNTEAFF. The CDR3 DNA is TGTGCCAGCTCACCACCGACGGGCCCGGGTCTGAACACTGAAGCTTTCTTT.

This clonotype was recorded a few times. The V and J genes are TRBV6-1 and TRBJ2-5, with 8 bases aligning to TRBD2. V was pared by 11 bases and J by 5 bases, with 13 bases of the junction left unmatched. CDR3 size: 14 residues. Germline assignment: CDR1 MNHNS and CDR2 SASEGT. This CDR3 is CASRSSGGMETQYF. In nucleotides, the CDR3 is TGTGCCTCCCGGAGTTCGGGGGGGATGGAGACCCAGTACTTC.

In its sample, this clonotype was seen a few times. The V gene is TRBV7-2, the J gene TRBJ1-2; 7 positions agree with TRBD1. The CDR3 sequence is 13 residues long. After removal of 8 bases from V and 4 bases from J, the junction contained 7 bases not matched to a gene. Germline loops: CDR1 SGHTA, CDR2 FQGNSA. The CDR3 DNA follows: TGTGCCAGCGGGAGGGGACAGATCTATGGCTACACCTTC. It translates to CASGRGQIYGYTF.

This clonotype was seen repeatedly, ten times or more. This chain connects TRBV29-1 to TRBJ2-4; D not certain. This CDR3 spans 11 amino acids. The germline V and J ends were trimmed by 3 bases and 4 bases, with 4 bases remaining between them. CDR1 and CDR2 from the germline V gene are SQVTM and ANQGSEA. CDR3 bases: TGCAGCGTTGATCAGAAAAACATTCAGTACTTC. Residues: CSVDQKNIQYF. The complete variable domain, with remaining parts taken from reference TRBV29-1 and TRBJ2-4, reads SAVISQKPSRDICQRGTSLTIQCQVDSQVTMMFWYRQQPGQSLTLIATANQGSEATYESGFVIDKFPISRPNLTFSTLTVSNMSPEDSSIYLCSVDQKNIQYFGAGTRLSVL.

The V and J genes are TRBV29-1 and TRBJ2-2, with 12 bases aligning to TRBD2. Trimming removed 6 bases from V and 7 bases from J; junction bases left unmatched: 12. This CDR3 is 16 amino acids long. Germline CDR1 is SQVTM and CDR2 is ANQGSEA. The CDR3 protein is CSVGLAGGPSGGELFF. As DNA, the CDR3 is TGCAGCGTGGGGCTAGCGGGAGGGCCCTCGGGCGGGGAGCTGTTTTTT.

This clonotype appeared many times. The chain uses TRBV10-3 and TRBJ2-1; D call uncertain. Trimming left V 3 bases short and J 6 bases short, with 9 bases between. The CDR3 has 13 residues. Germline values: CDR1 ENHRY, CDR2 SYGVKD. CDR3 DNA sequence: TGTGCCATCAGTGATGTAAACCTCAATGAGCAGTTCTTC. This gives the protein CAISDVNLNEQFF.

This clonotype was seen at least ten times. V gene TRBV12-3 or TRBV12-4 combines with J gene TRBJ2-5, with 9 bases aligning to TRBD1. The CDR3 extends over 15 amino acids. With 6 bases clipped from V and 5 bases from J, the junction kept 10 bases outside the gene matches. The chain's CDR3 is CASSPRQGVDETQYF. The CDR3 DNA reads TGTGCCAGCAGCCCACGACAGGGGGTCGATGAGACCCAGTACTTC.

The gene calls are TRBV25-1 and TRBJ2-5; no clear D gene. Germline V lookup: CDR1 MGHDK, CDR2 SYGVNS. V was pared by 6 bases and J by 7 bases, with 9 bases between. The CDR3 consists of 11 residues. The CDR3 here is CASSALWTQYF. CDR3 DNA: TGTGCCAGCAGCGCGCTATGGACCCAGTACTTC.

There are many counts of this clonotype. This sequence joins TRBV30 and TRBJ1-2; D gene ambiguous. Trimming cost V 5 bases and J 8 bases, with 12 bases left between them. Germline V gene data show CDR1 as GTSNPN and CDR2 as SVGIG (reference sequence). The CDR3 loop spans 11 amino acids. For the CDR3, the DNA is TGTGCCTGGGCCTCCGGGGTGGGCTACACCTTC. Encoded protein: CAWASGVGYTF.

This clonotype was observed at least ten times. This sequence joins TRBV24-1 and TRBJ2-7, with D perhaps TRBD2 (5 bases). The CDR3 spans 15 residues. V was cut by 4 bases and J by 2 bases, with 14 bases left in between. From germline, CDR1 is KGHDR and CDR2 SFDVKD. CDR3 in DNA: TGTGCCACCAGTGACCACCGGCGGGCTACCTACGAGCAGTACGTC. Its translation: CATSDHRRATYEQYV.

The chain links TRBV7-2 to TRBJ2-1; no clear D. V shed 0 bases and J shed 8 bases, with 14 bases lying between them. Germline CDR1 reads SGHTA; CDR2 reads FQGNSA. The CDR3 covers 15 residues. The CDR3 nucleotides are TGTGCCAGCAGCTTAGCGCGTACGGGCCCATATGAGCAGTTCTTC. Translation gives CASSLARTGPYEQFF.

This clonotype was picked up many times. This chain uses TRBV11-2 with TRBJ2-5; 12 bases are a match to TRBD2. Losses at the gene ends were 2 bases for V and 5 bases for J; bases not matched to a gene: 6. The CDR3 covers 16 residues. Germline lookup yields CDR1 SGHAT and CDR2 FQNNGV. CDR3 sequence (DNA): TGTGCCAGCAGCTTATATACCGGGACTAGCGGGGAGACCCAGTACTTC. This translates into CASSLYTGTSGETQYF.

Many counts were recorded for this clonotype. CDR3 in amino acids: CASSLPGVPPDEQYF. The DNA for the CDR3 is TGTGCCAGCTCACTGCCAGGGGTCCCCCCTGACGAGCAGTACTTC. This rearrangement joins TRBV18 to TRBJ2-7; the D gene is possibly TRBD1 (6 bases). CDR3 length: 15 amino acids. Germline lookup yields CDR1 KGHSH and CDR2 LQKENI. The ends were cut back, 4 bases at V and 5 bases at J, with 18 bases in the middle.

CDR3 sequence (DNA): TGTGCCAGTAGTATAGCCAGGGACTATGGCTACACCTTC. Translation gives CASSIARDYGYTF. The J gene is TRBJ1-2, the V gene TRBV19; the D gene is possibly TRBD1 (5 bases). The CDR3 consists of 13 residues. CDR1 is LNHDA and CDR2 is SQIVND in the germline V gene (reference sequence). Trimming took 1 base from V and 3 from J, leaving 6 bases between them.

The chain couples TRBV18 to TRBJ2-1, with 11 bases that match TRBD2. Germline CDR1 and CDR2: KGHSH and LQKENI. CDR3 length equals 19 residues. V lost 0 bases to trimming and J lost 1 base; unmatched junction nucleotides: 8. The CDR3 loop reads CASSPPNSGRASSYNEQFF. CDR3 coding DNA: TGTGCCAGCTCACCACCCAATAGCGGGAGGGCCTCGTCCTACAATGAGCAGTTCTTC.

This clonotype came up many times. The chain combines TRBV6-1 with TRBJ1-5; D is possibly TRBD1 (6 bases). Looked up from germline, CDR1 is MNHNS and CDR2 is SASEGT. V was pared by 0 bases and J by 2 bases, with 14 bases between. This CDR3 is built from 17 residues. The CDR3 loop is CASSEALGPGGNQPQHF. For the CDR3, the DNA is TGTGCCAGCAGTGAAGCTTTGGGACCAGGGGGCAATCAGCCCCAGCATTTT.

This chain connects TRBV6-2 or TRBV6-3 to TRBJ2-7, with D perhaps TRBD2 (5 bases). The CDR3 runs 15 residues. The V gene lost 8 bases and the J gene lost 1 base, with 18 bases spanning the gap. Germline V gene lookup returns CDR1 MNHEY and CDR2 SVGEGT. In DNA form, the CDR3 reads TGTGCCAGCGGCCCCATGAGGGTTATGTCCTACGAGCAGTACTTC. It yields the protein CASGPMRVMSYEQYF.

This clonotype was counted ten times or more. The chain links TRBV6-5 to TRBJ2-3, with D perhaps assigned TRBD1 or TRBD2 (5 bases each). The CDR3 contains 15 residues. The germline V gene encodes CDR1 MNHEY and CDR2 SVGAGI. Trimming removed 1 base at V and 1 base at J, with 9 bases between. The CDR3, as DNA: TGTGCCAGCAGTTACTATCAGGGAGGCACAGATACGCAGTATTTT. Translating gives CASSYYQGGTDTQYF.

This clonotype was recorded at least ten times. The rearrangement uses TRBV7-9 and TRBJ2-7; D uncertain. Between the trimmed V and J ends, which lost 4 bases and 4 bases, there was a span of 8 bases. The CDR3 is 12 amino acids. The germline V gene encodes CDR1 SEHNR and CDR2 FQNEAQ (reference sequence). In DNA form, the CDR3 reads TGTGCCAGCAGCTCCGACCATTACGAGCAGTACGTC. Translating it yields CASSSDHYEQYV.

The sample holds many counts of this clonotype. The rearrangement uses TRBV10-2 and TRBJ2-5; D ambiguous. V was trimmed by 3 bases and J by 1 base, leaving 15 bases between them. The CDR3 is 16 residues long. CDR1 is WSHSY and CDR2 is SAAADI in the germline V gene. CDR3 sequence (DNA): TGCGCCAGCAGTGAACTCGGACGGAAACTCCAAGAGACCCAGTACTTC. It codes for CASSELGRKLQETQYF.

Many counts were recorded for this clonotype. The chain links TRBV12-3 or TRBV12-4 to TRBJ1-6, with D maybe TRBD1 (5 bases). The CDR3 is made up of 13 amino acids. V dropped 3 bases and J dropped 8 bases, with 8 bases sitting between them. CDR3 in DNA: TGTGCCAGCAGTTTCCCGGGGGATTCACCCCTCCACTTT. Amino acids: CASSFPGDSPLHF.

The sample holds a few counts of this clonotype. The rearrangement links TRBV20-1 to TRBJ2-1; D might be TRBD2 (6 bases). The CDR3 consists of 15 residues. Germline CDR1 is DFQATT and CDR2 is SNEGSKA (reference sequence). Trimming removed 6 bases from V and 0 bases from J, with 15 bases in between. The DNA for the CDR3 is TGCAGTGCGACAATAGCGGCGAGCTCCTACAATGAGCAGTTCTTC. Amino acids: CSATIAASSYNEQFF.

The table lists this clonotype with many counts. The chain combines TRBV12-3 or TRBV12-4 with TRBJ2-3; no clear D gene. There are 13 residues in the CDR3. Trimming took off 7 bases at V and 0 bases at J, with 8 bases between the two ends. DNA of the CDR3: TGTGCCAGCACCACGTCCAGCACAGATACGCAGTATTTT. Translation: CASTTSSTDTQYF.

This clonotype was picked up many times. CDR3 in amino acids: CAISESDLRPSQETQYF. CDR3 DNA sequence: TGTGCCATCAGTGAGTCAGATCTGCGCCCTTCCCAAGAGACCCAGTACTTC. The rearrangement joins TRBV10-3 to TRBJ2-5; D uncertain. This CDR3 is built from 17 residues. Trimming took off 0 bases at V and 1 base at J, with 15 bases between the two ends. Germline V gene sequence: CDR1 ENHRY, CDR2 SYGVKD.

At least ten counts were recorded for this clonotype. The V call is TRBV20-1, the J call TRBJ2-7; TRBD1 might be the D (7 bases). Trimming pared 1 base from V and 3 bases from J, leaving 16 bases between. In germline, CDR1 is DFQATT, CDR2 SNEGSKA (reference sequence). The CDR3 length is 15 residues. The CDR3 region has the DNA TGCAGTGCTAGAGTTGGAGGGGGCTCTGACTACGAGCAGTACTTC. Translating it yields CSARVGGGSDYEQYF.

There are many counts of this clonotype. This chain connects TRBV18 to TRBJ2-1; no firm D call. The CDR3 runs 15 residues. V shed 4 bases and J shed 7 bases, with 17 bases lying between them. CDR1 is KGHSH, CDR2 LQKENI, per germline. This CDR3 reads CASSHILEPLNEQFF. Here the CDR3 DNA reads TGTGCCAGCTCACATATACTCGAGCCGCTTAATGAGCAGTTCTTC.

In its sample, this clonotype was seen a few times. The chain has TRBV20-1 and TRBJ1-1; a weak D match, TRBD1 (6 bases). There are 15 residues in the CDR3. Germline values: CDR1 DFQATT, CDR2 SNEGSKA (reference sequence). V shed 0 bases and J shed 1 base, with 12 bases lying between them. Written as DNA, the CDR3 is TGCAGTGCTAGAGACCCACAGGGAGCGAACACTGAAGCTTTCTTT. Its protein is CSARDPQGANTEAFF.

Ten or more counts support this clonotype. The V and J genes are TRBV5-1 and TRBJ2-3; 10 nucleotides match TRBD1. V gave up 2 bases and J gave up 5 bases; unmatched junction bases: 11. The germline gives CDR1 SGHRS, CDR2 YFSETQ. This CDR3 is 17 amino acids long. The CDR3 DNA is TGCGCCAGCAGCTTACCATCGACAGGGGGCGCGGGAGATACGCAGTATTTT. It encodes CASSLPSTGGAGDTQYF.

This clonotype was counted many times. A read error may produce the germline difference seen at one junction end. CDR3: CSARGVRGYTF. The CDR3 region has the DNA TGCAGTGCCAGAGGGGTGCGGGGCTACACCTTC. This sequence joins TRBV20-1 and TRBJ1-2; TRBD1 might be the D (5 bases). This CDR3 is 11 amino acids long. Germline assignment: CDR1 DFQATT and CDR2 SNEGSKA (reference sequence).